A single T cell receptor (beta chain) is shown here with its context. The target antigen is unknown. V trimming: 4 bases; J trimming: 4 bases; junction bases outside the gene matches: 6. The germline CDR1 and CDR2 sequences are SGHTA and FQGNSA. There are 14 residues in the CDR3. Unrecorded immune exposures were likely, despite nominal health at sampling. This entry is derived from a study of cytomegalovirus exposure and HLA in healthy donors. Whole-study results and caveats: Differences between HLA loci emerged in a later analysis of TCR association rates, with DRB1 most and HLA-C fewest. Reports state that TCR beta sequences accurately predicted most subjects' HLA-A and HLA-B alleles.

Amplification used 60 Vbeta primers and 13 Jbeta primers. Measured with immunoSEQ multiplex PCR; TCRdb has only the in-frame clones, and not every one. The table shows 140,000 to 150,000 clones, with roughly 88% occurring only once. The sequence came from a woman aged 35 to 49 in good health and CMV-seronegative. Input material: PBMCs. The chain has TRBV7-2 and TRBJ1-2; 7 nucleotides agree with TRBD1. CDR3 in DNA: TGTGCCAGCAGCTCGACAGGGTACGCCTATGGCTACACCTTC. Protein sequence: CASSSTGYAYGYTF.